This T cell receptor beta chain comes out of a study of blood T cell repertoires in COVID-19. Study information: COVID-19 samples collected from the United States, Italy and Spain covered acute and convalescent phases. PBMCs, B-cell-depleted T cells, or T cells were the source of the cDNA or gDNA that made up the material.

Source study methods: Estimates of nucleated cell counts were drawn from the amplification of reference gene primers. Assay used: immunoSEQ multiplex PCR; TCRdb lists only in-frame clones, some missing. From that table come the V and J calls and clone size; the DNA was used to work out D and trimming. The data hold about 190,000 clones, with around 84% observed a single time. Trimming removed 6 bases from V and 1 base from J; junction bases left unmatched: 13. Germline V lookup: CDR1 MNHEY, CDR2 SMNVEV (reference sequence). The length of the CDR3 is 17 residues. Material: peripheral blood. The sequence was collected from a man aged 30 to 39 with active or convalescent COVID-19. The chain combines TRBV27 with TRBJ2-7; TRBD1 aligns across 9 bases. The CDR3 spells CASSPRRTGAHSYEQYF. The CDR3 DNA sequence: TGTGCCAGCAGCCCTCGAAGGACAGGGGCCCATTCCTACGAGCAGTACTTC.